The 19 T cell receptor beta chains below come from one sample, sequenced in a study of T cell changes during pregnancy in multiple sclerosis. Assay used: immunoSEQ multiplex PCR; TCRdb lists only in-frame clones, some missing. Among about 13,000 clones listed, roughly 90% were seen once. Source: CD8+ T cells from peripheral blood mononuclear cells, taken in the first trimester of pregnancy. Receptors were obtained from a female donor with multiple sclerosis, enrolled in a pregnancy study.

The CDR3 nucleotides read TGTGCCAGCAGTTACTCGAGGCTGTGGATTGAAGCTTTCTTT. Protein: CASSYSRLWIEAFF. V usage is TRBV6-5 and J usage is TRBJ1-1; D ambiguous. This CDR3 contains 14 residues. Germline values: CDR1 MNHEY, CDR2 SVGAGI. Trimming cost V 0 bases and J 7 bases, with 12 bases left between them.

J is TRBJ2-7 and V is TRBV11-2, with TRBD1 as a possible D gene (6 bases). The CDR3 is made up of 14 amino acids. Germline CDR1 is SGHAT and CDR2 is FQNNGV. V was pared by 0 bases and J by 4 bases, with 10 bases between. CDR3 sequence: CASSLERTVYEQYF. CDR3 nucleotides: TGTGCCAGCAGCTTAGAGCGGACAGTTTACGAGCAGTACTTC.

The chain uses TRBV7-9 and TRBJ2-1, with 8 bases aligning to TRBD2. The V gene end was trimmed by 1 base and the J gene end by 2 bases; junction bases not matched to a gene: 4. Germline assignment: CDR1 SEHNR and CDR2 FQNEAQ (reference sequence). The CDR3 runs to 16 residues. For the CDR3, the DNA is TGTGCCAGCAGCTTAGACAGCGGGGGCCCCTACAATGAGCAGTTCTTC. Translation gives CASSLDSGGPYNEQFF.

The rearrangement links TRBV4-2 to TRBJ1-2; D is perhaps TRBD1 (5 bases). From germline, CDR1 is LGHNA and CDR2 YNFKEQ. V lost 0 bases, J lost 5 bases, and 10 bases lay in between. This CDR3 contains 14 residues. The CDR3 region is CASSQEGDWYGYTF. CDR3 bases: TGTGCCAGCAGCCAAGAAGGGGATTGGTATGGCTACACCTTC.

CDR3 bases: TGTGCCAGCAGCCCCTCGACAGGGGCGCGCCCTGAAGCTTTCTTT. Encoded protein: CASSPSTGARPEAFF. The rearrangement links TRBV5-4 to TRBJ1-1, with 8 nucleotides matching TRBD1. CDR3 length: 15 amino acids. Germline CDR1 is SGHNT and CDR2 is YYREEE (reference sequence). Trimming cost V 4 bases and J 6 bases; bases outside gene matches: 11.

By share, this clone ranks as medium-sized (0.01 to 0.1%). The chain is built from TRBV7-9 and TRBJ1-6, with a tentative D call TRBD1 (6 bases). Germline V gene sequence: CDR1 SEHNR, CDR2 FQNEAQ (reference sequence). With 3 bases removed from V and 3 bases from J, the gap between germline ends came to 9 bases. The CDR3 runs 15 residues. CDR3 in DNA: TGTGCCAGCAGCTTCCGGGACAACTATAATTCACCCCTCCACTTT. Translated, it gives CASSFRDNYNSPLHF.

V usage is TRBV10-3 and J usage is TRBJ1-2; TRBD1 is a possible D gene (6 bases). Deletions cut 4 bases from V and 2 bases from J, with 14 bases between. The CDR3 has 15 residues. Germline lookup yields CDR1 ENHRY and CDR2 SYGVKD. The CDR3 is CAISGDTGPNYGYTF. DNA for the CDR3: TGTGCCATCAGTGGGGACACGGGACCGAACTATGGCTACACCTTC.

This chain links TRBV10-3 with TRBJ1-1; D unclear. V was trimmed by 4 bases and J by 6 bases, leaving 18 bases between them. Looked up from germline, CDR1 is ENHRY and CDR2 is SYGVKD. This CDR3 is 15 amino acids long. Here the CDR3 reads CAISARPSEEAEAFF. The CDR3 DNA is TGTGCCATCAGTGCCCGCCCCTCAGAGGAGGCTGAAGCTTTCTTT.

By sample share, this clone is medium-sized. The chain carries TRBV7-9 and TRBJ1-2, with D tentatively TRBD1 (5 bases). The germline gives CDR1 SEHNR, CDR2 FQNEAQ (reference sequence). V was clipped by 1 base and J by 4 bases, with 13 bases between them. This CDR3 spans 15 amino acids. The CDR3 nucleotides read TGTGCCAGCAGCTTAGTCGGCAGGGCCCCCTATGGCTACACCTTC. This codes for CASSLVGRAPYGYTF.

The chain recombines TRBV27 with TRBJ2-1; 8 bases are a match to TRBD2. Germline V gene data show CDR1 as MNHEY and CDR2 as SMNVEV (reference sequence). The CDR3 consists of 16 residues. Germline trimming cut 3 bases from V and 2 bases from J; bases unmatched to any gene: 6. CDR3 sequence: CASSLSGGGTYNEQFF. CDR3 in DNA: TGTGCCAGCAGTTTGTCGGGGGGGGGCACCTACAATGAGCAGTTCTTC.

This chain joins TRBV28 and TRBJ2-5; D may be TRBD1 (6 bases). The end of the DNA is better explained by TRBJ2-7, so the J call may be wrong. The CDR3 covers 14 residues. CDR1 and CDR2 (germline): MDHEN, SYDVKM. DNA of the CDR3: TGTGCCAGCAGTTTTCAGGGGTACTCCTACGAGCAGTACTTC. It is translated as CASSFQGYSYEQYF.

V and J are TRBV10-3 and TRBJ1-1; D remains ambiguous. The germline V and J ends were trimmed by 2 bases and 8 bases, with 15 bases remaining between them. The CDR3 totals 14 residues. The germline CDR1 and CDR2 sequences are ENHRY and SYGVKD. In nucleotides, the CDR3 is TGTGCCATCAGTGAGCTCCCAGGCATAGCGGAAGCTTTCTTT. Encoded protein: CAISELPGIAEAFF.

In its sample, this clone was seen a few times. Additional DNA sequences in this sample encode the identical CDR3. The chain uses TRBV30 and TRBJ1-1; D unresolved. Germline CDR1 reads GTSNPN; CDR2 reads SVGIG (reference sequence). The CDR3 runs to 11 residues. Trimming stripped 0 bases from V and 6 bases from J, with 5 bases between. CDR3 sequence (DNA): TGTGCCTGGAGTGTACTCTCTGAAGCTTTCTTT. Its translation is CAWSVLSEAFF.

This sequence joins TRBV11-2 and TRBJ2-5, with unresolved D. The CDR3 runs to 11 residues. Germline CDR1 and CDR2: SGHAT and FQNNGV. Trimming left V 4 bases short and J 3 bases short, with 3 bases between. The chain's CDR3 is CASSSEETQYF. As DNA, the CDR3 is TGTGCCAGCAGCTCCGAAGAGACCCAGTACTTC.

The chain has TRBV9 and TRBJ2-5; TRBD1 matches 9 bases. Germline CDR1 is SGDLS and CDR2 is YYNGEE. The CDR3 runs 16 residues. Trimming took 0 bases from V and 5 from J; bases not matched to a gene: 8. The CDR3 region has the DNA TGTGCCAGCAGCGTAGCTCTGGGACAGGGTAGGGAGACCCAGTACTTC. Protein: CASSVALGQGRETQYF.

This chain joins TRBV10-1 and TRBJ2-1, with 9 bases lining up with TRBD2. This CDR3 comprises 16 residues. Per germline, CDR1 WNHNN and CDR2 SYGVQD (reference sequence). J lost 1 base, V lost 4 bases, and 5 bases had no gene match. The CDR3 is CASSGLAGPSYNEQFF. CDR3 nucleotide sequence: TGCGCCAGCAGTGGTCTAGCGGGGCCTTCCTACAATGAGCAGTTCTTC.

The chain recombines TRBV7-3 with TRBJ2-1; D may be TRBD2 (6 bases). The germline CDR1 and CDR2 sequences are SGHTA and FQGTGA. Between the trimmed V and J ends, which lost 4 bases and 4 bases, there was a span of 14 bases. This CDR3 comprises 15 residues. The CDR3, as DNA: TGTGCCAGCAGCTGGGGACCGGGGGAATACAATGAGCAGTTCTTC. This gives the protein CASSWGPGEYNEQFF. Full variable domain (remainder filled in from reference TRBV7-3 and TRBJ2-1): GAGVSQTPSNKVTEKGKYVELRCDPISGHTALYWYRQSLGQGPEFLIYFQGTGAADDSGLPNDRFFAVRPEGSVSTLKIQRTERGDSAVYLCASSWGPGEYNEQFFGPGTRLTVL.

This chain links TRBV6-5 with TRBJ2-3, with 8 bases lining up with TRBD2. This CDR3 is built from 15 residues. The J segment lost 4 bases and the V segment lost 2 bases, leaving 5 bases of the junction unmatched. Germline assignment: CDR1 MNHEY and CDR2 SVGAGI. The DNA of the CDR3 is TGTGCCAGCAGTTACCGATCGGGGGGGCCAGATACGCAGTATTTT. It yields the protein CASSYRSGGPDTQYF.

The V call is TRBV29-1, the J call TRBJ2-5; D may be TRBD2 (7 bases). The germline V and J ends were trimmed by 1 base and 9 bases, with 18 bases remaining between them. CDR3 length: 14 residues. Germline V gene sequence: CDR1 SQVTM, CDR2 ANQGSEA. In DNA form, the CDR3 reads TGCAGCGTTGAAGGGGGGGGGCCCTCCAGGGCCCAGTACTTC. Protein product: CSVEGGGPSRAQYF.